This T cell receptor beta chain was recorded in a study of cytomegalovirus exposure and HLA in healthy donors. In the case of this clone: Its antigen is not known.

Researchers ran the PCR with 60 Vbeta and 13 Jbeta primers. Measured with immunoSEQ multiplex PCR; TCRdb has only the in-frame clones, and not every one. This sample has 150,000 or so clones; approximately 73% occur once, and the top ten carry 8% to 13%. CDR1 and CDR2 from the germline V gene are GTSNPN and SVGIG (reference sequence). The CDR3 spans 14 residues. Trimming removed 5 bases from V and 3 bases from J, with 11 bases in between. Study observations and caveats: Later analysis suggested links between common viral pathogens and several top significant clusters. Indistinguishable V segments such as TRBV6-2 and TRBV6-3 were excluded.

Sequenced material: PBMCs. This receptor was identified in a man younger than 45 in good health and CMV-seropositive. The chain recombines TRBV30 with TRBJ2-6; D is perhaps TRBD2 (5 bases). The CDR3 loop is CAWVGRGGANVLTF. Here the CDR3 DNA reads TGTGCCTGGGTGGGCCGGGGTGGGGCCAACGTCCTGACTTTC.